Reported below is one T cell receptor (beta chain). This CDR3 comprises 15 residues. CDR1 is SNHLY, CDR2 FYNNEI, per germline. V gave up 1 base and J gave up 1 base, with 8 bases separating them. TCRdb keeps only in-frame clones here, not all; method: immunoSEQ multiplex PCR. This sample yields 150,000 to 180,000 clones, of which approximately 94% are seen a single time; 4.5% to 6% belongs to the top ten. The record originates from a study of control samples from healthy donors and cancer patients. Sequencing was done on a sample of blood. The V gene is TRBV2, the J gene TRBJ1-5; D is possibly TRBD1 (6 bases). This clonotype was obtained from a man aged 35 to 55 in good health. CDR3 bases: TGTGCCAGCAGTGAAGGGACAGCGAGCAATCAGCCCCAGCATTTT. Protein product: CASSEGTASNQPQHF.